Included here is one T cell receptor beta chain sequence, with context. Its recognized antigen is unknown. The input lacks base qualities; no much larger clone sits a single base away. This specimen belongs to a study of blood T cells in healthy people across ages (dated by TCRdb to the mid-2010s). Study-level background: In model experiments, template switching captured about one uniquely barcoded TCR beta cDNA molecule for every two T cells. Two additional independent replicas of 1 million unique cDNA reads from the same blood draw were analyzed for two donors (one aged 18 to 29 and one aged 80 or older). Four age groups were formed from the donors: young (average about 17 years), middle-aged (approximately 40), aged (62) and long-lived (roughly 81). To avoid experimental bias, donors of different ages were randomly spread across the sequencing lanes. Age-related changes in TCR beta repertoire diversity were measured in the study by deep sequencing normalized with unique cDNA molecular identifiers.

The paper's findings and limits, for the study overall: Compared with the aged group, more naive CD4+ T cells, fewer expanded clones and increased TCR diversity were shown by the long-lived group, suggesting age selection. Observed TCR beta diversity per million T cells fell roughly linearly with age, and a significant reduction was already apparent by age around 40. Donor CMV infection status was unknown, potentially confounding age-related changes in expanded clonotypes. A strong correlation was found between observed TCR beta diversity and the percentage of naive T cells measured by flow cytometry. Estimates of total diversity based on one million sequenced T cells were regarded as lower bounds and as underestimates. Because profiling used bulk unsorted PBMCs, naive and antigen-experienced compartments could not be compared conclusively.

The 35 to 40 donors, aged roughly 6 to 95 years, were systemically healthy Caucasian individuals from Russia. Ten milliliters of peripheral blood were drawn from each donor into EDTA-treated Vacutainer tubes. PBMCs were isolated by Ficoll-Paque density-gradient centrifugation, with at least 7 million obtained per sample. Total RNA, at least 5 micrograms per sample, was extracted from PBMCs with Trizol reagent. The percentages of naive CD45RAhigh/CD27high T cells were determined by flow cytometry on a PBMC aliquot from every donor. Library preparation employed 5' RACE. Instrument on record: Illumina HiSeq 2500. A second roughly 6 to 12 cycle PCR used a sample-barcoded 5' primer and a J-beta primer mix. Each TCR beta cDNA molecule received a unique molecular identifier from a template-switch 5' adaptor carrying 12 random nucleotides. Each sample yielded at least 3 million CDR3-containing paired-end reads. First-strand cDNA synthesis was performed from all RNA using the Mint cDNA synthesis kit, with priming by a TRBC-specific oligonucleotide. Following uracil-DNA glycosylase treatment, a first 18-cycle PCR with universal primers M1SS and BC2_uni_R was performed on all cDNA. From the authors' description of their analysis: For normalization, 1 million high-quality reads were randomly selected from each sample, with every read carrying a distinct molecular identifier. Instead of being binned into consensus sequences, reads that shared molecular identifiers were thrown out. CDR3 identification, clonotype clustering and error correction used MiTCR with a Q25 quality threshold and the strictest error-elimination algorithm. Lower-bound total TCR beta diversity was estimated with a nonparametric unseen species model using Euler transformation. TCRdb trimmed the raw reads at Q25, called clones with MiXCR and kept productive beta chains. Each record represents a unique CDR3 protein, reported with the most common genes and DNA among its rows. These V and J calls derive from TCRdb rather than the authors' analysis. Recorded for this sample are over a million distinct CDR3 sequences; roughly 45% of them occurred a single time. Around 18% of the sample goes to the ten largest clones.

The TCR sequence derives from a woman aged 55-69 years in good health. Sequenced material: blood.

The CDR3 here reads CASSSRPANDTQYF. The DNA sequence is TGTGCCAGCAGCTCAAGGCCGGCGAACGATACGCAGTATTTT. This chain joins TRBV7-6 to TRBJ2-3; the D gene remains uncertain. Reading the germline V gene gives CDR1 SGHVS and CDR2 FNYEAQ. V and J are truncated by 4 bases and 6 bases respectively, leaving an intervening sequence of 14 bases. Measured from the cysteine to the phenylalanine, the CDR3 is 14 residues long. CDR3 DNA only is kept here, 42 bases in frame from base 1.